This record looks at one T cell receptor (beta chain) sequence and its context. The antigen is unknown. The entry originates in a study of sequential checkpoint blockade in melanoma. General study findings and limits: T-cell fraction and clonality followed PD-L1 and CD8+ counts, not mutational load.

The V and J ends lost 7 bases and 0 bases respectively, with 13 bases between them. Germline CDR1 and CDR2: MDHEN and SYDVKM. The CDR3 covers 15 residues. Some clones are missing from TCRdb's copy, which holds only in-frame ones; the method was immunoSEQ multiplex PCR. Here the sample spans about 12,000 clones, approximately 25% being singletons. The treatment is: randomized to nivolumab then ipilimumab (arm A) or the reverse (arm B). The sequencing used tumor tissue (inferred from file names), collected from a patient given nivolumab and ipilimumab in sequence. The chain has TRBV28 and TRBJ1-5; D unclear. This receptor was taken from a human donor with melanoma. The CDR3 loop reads CASTRFGDSNQPQHF. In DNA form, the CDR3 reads TGTGCCAGCACCAGATTTGGAGATAGCAATCAGCCCCAGCATTTT. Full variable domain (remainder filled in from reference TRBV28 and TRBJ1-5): DVKVTQSSRYLVKRTGEKVFLECVQDMDHENMFWYRQDPGLGLRLIYFSYDVKMKEKGDIPEGYSVSREKKERFSLILESASTNQTSMYLCASTRFGDSNQPQHFGDGTRLSIL.